A selection of T cell receptor beta chains follows, all from one sample in a study of Tregs in tolerant kidney transplant recipients. Using immunoSEQ multiplex PCR, the repertoire was profiled, and TCRdb retains in-frame clones only, with some absent. Among about 64,000 clones, approximately 87% were seen once, and the ten largest hold under 4.5%. The input for sequencing was CD4+ T cells from blood (PBMCs), taken 6 months after the transplant. The receptor source for this set is a human patient who received a combined kidney and bone marrow transplant. Some T cells may originate from the graft donor. Both conserved end residues are trimmed from each CDR3.

TRBV6-5,ASSQQGSFNGYT
TRBV7-9,ASSPLGRALAGGYT
TRBV5-1,ASSSGGSGYGYT
TRBV7-2,ASSFAWGSGNQETQY
TRBV25-1,ASSAGGYGYT
TRBV19,ASSIPRGRGRDEQY
TRBV18,ASSPSTGRETQY
TRBV19,ASSIGQNTDTQY
TRBV7-9,ASSLDSSYTEAF
TRBV5-4,ASSLDIVNTEAF
TRBV5-1,ASRIASSYEQY
TRBV6-5,VSSYLQGKRNEKLF
TRBV12-5,ASGPGLAGTGELF
TRBV27,ASRDRGRYGYT
TRBV27,ASSKTTGAPPGAYNEQF
TRBV5-1,ASSPQGSTEAF
TRBV7-9,ASSLEPGLAAYEQY
TRBV4-2,ASSHPTPGLAYEQY